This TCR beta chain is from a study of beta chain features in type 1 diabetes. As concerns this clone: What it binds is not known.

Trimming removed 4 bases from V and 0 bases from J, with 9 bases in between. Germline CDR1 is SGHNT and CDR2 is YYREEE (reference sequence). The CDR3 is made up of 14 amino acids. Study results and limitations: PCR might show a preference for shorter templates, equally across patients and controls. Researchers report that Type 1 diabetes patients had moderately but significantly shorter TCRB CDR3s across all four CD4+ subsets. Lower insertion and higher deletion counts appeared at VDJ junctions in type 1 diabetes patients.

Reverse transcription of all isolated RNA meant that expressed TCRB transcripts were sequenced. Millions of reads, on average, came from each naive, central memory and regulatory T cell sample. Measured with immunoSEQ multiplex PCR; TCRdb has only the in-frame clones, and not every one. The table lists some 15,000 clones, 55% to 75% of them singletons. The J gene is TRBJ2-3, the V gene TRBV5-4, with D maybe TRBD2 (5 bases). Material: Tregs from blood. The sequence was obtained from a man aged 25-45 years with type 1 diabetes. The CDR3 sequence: CASSPRDSTDTQYF. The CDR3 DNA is TGTGCCAGCAGCCCCCGGGATAGCACAGATACGCAGTATTTT. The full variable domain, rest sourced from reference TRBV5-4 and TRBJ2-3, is ETGVTQSPTHLIKTRGQQVTLRCSSQSGHNTVSWYQQALGQGPQFIFQYYREEENGRGNFPPRFSGLQFPNYSSELNVNALELDDSALYLCASSPRDSTDTQYFGPGTRLTVL.